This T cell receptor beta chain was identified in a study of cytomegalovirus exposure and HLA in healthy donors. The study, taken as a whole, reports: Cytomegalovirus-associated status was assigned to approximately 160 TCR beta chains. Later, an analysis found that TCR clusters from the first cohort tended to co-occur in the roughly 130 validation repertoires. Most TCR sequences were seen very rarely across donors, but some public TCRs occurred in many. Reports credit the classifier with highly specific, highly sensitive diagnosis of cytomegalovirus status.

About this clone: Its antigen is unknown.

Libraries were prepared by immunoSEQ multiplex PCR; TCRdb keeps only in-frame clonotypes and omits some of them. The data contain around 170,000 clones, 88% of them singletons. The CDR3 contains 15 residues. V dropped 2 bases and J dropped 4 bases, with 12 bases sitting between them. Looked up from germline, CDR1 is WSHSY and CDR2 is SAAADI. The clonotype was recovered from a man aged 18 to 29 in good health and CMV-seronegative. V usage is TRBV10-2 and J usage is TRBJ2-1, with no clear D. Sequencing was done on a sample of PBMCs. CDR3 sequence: CASSEPQYQYNEQFF. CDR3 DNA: TGCGCCAGCAGTGAGCCCCAGTACCAATACAATGAGCAGTTCTTC.